This is a list of T cell receptor beta chains from one sample in a study of beta chain features in type 1 diabetes. Some clones are missing from TCRdb's copy, which holds only in-frame ones; the method was immunoSEQ multiplex PCR. The sample has nearly 350,000 clones, approximately 9.9% seen once; the top ten hold roughly 0.99%. The source material was central memory CD4+ T cells from blood. The receptors stem from a man aged 25 to 40 with type 1 diabetes. Both conserved end residues are part of each CDR3. D genes are given only for firm matches. The size entry is marked missing in some rows and otherwise reads once, few, many or a size class.

d_call: .; clone_size: .; v_call: TRBV6-5; j_call: TRBJ2-1; cdr3_nt: TGTGCCAGCGGAGGGCGTGCTGTAGCCTACAATGAGCAGTTCTTC; cdr3_aa: CASGGRAVAYNEQFF
d_call: .; clone_size: .; v_call: TRBV5-4; j_call: TRBJ2-3; cdr3_nt: TGTGCCAGCAGCCCGAAAGAAACAGATACGCAGTATTTT; cdr3_aa: CASSPKETDTQYF
d_call: TRBD1; clone_size: few; v_call: TRBV7-2; j_call: TRBJ2-7; cdr3_nt: TGTGCCAGCAGAAACGACAGGGTCTCCTACGAGCAGTACTTC; cdr3_aa: CASRNDRVSYEQYF
d_call: .; clone_size: .; v_call: TRBV4-3; j_call: TRBJ1-2; cdr3_nt: TGCGCCAGCAGCCAGGCCCTCCTTGGCTATGGCTACACCTTC; cdr3_aa: CASSQALLGYGYTF
d_call: .; clone_size: .; v_call: TRBV28; j_call: TRBJ1-2; cdr3_nt: TGTGCCAGCAGTTTACGTGGGCAGGGATGGGGCTACACCTTC; cdr3_aa: CASSLRGQGWGYTF
d_call: TRBD2; clone_size: .; v_call: TRBV27; j_call: TRBJ2-3; cdr3_nt: TGTGCCAGCAGTTTCCGGGGGGTTAGCACAGATACGCAGTATTTT; cdr3_aa: CASSFRGVSTDTQYF
d_call: .; clone_size: .; v_call: TRBV9; j_call: TRBJ1-2; cdr3_nt: TGTGCCAGCAGCGTAGACCAGGGCGGGCGGGGCTACACCTTC; cdr3_aa: CASSVDQGGRGYTF
d_call: TRBD1; clone_size: many; v_call: TRBV4-3; j_call: TRBJ1-2; cdr3_nt: TGCGCCAGCAGCCAAGATCAGGGGGTCTATGGCTACACCTTC; cdr3_aa: CASSQDQGVYGYTF
d_call: TRBD2; clone_size: .; v_call: TRBV28; j_call: TRBJ2-3; cdr3_nt: TGTGCCAGCACTATGGGTTCGGTAGCGGGGGCCACCACAGATACGCAGTATTTT; cdr3_aa: CASTMGSVAGATTDTQYF
d_call: .; clone_size: few; v_call: TRBV5-6; j_call: TRBJ1-6; cdr3_nt: TGTGCCAGCAGCCAGGAGTACGCCTATAATTCACCCCTCCACTTT; cdr3_aa: CASSQEYAYNSPLHF
d_call: .; clone_size: .; v_call: TRBV2; j_call: TRBJ1-1; cdr3_nt: TGTGCCAGCAGTTGGGCAGAGAACACTGAAGCTTTCTTT; cdr3_aa: CASSWAENTEAFF
d_call: .; clone_size: few; v_call: TRBV7-2; j_call: TRBJ2-1; cdr3_nt: TGTGCCAGCAGCTTAGCATCAAACAATGAGCAGTTCTTC; cdr3_aa: CASSLASNNEQFF
d_call: .; clone_size: .; v_call: TRBV2; j_call: TRBJ1-1; cdr3_nt: TGTGCCAGTGCGAGGGAATTTCCTGAAGCTTTCTTT; cdr3_aa: CASAREFPEAFF
d_call: TRBD1; clone_size: .; v_call: TRBV5-1; j_call: TRBJ2-7; cdr3_nt: TGCGCCAGCAGGGGACAGGACACCTACGAGCAGTACTTC; cdr3_aa: CASRGQDTYEQYF
d_call: .; clone_size: many; v_call: TRBV18; j_call: TRBJ2-7; cdr3_nt: TGTGCCAGCTCACCAGGAGGGTACGAGCAGTACTTC; cdr3_aa: CASSPGGYEQYF